A single sample is the source of the 14 T cell receptor beta chains below, sequenced in a study of T-cell memory formation after mild COVID-19. TCRdb re-analysed the 5' RACE reads in MiXCR, keeping a single row per CDR3 protein. The table records some 200,000 distinct CDR3 sequences, around 21% of them present only once. The sequenced material came from PBMCs or a T cell subset sorted from them (not recorded which). These receptors came from an adult woman who had mild COVID-19 (a few samples of this study predate the infection). Cell type and time point are not known.

There are many counts of this clonotype. This sequence joins TRBV4-3 and TRBJ2-7; no clear D gene. The CDR3 is made up of 15 amino acids. Germline CDR1 reads LGHNA; CDR2 reads YSLEER. V was cut by 0 bases and J by 0 bases, with 9 bases left in between. The CDR3: CASSQEIRSSYEQYF. CDR3 coding DNA: TGCGCCAGCAGCCAAGAGATTAGGAGCTCCTACGAGCAGTACTTC.

The chain recombines TRBV7-3 with TRBJ1-2; 7 nucleotides agree with TRBD1. Trimming took 4 bases from V and 14 from J; bases not matched to a gene: 22. CDR3 length: 16 amino acids. Germline CDR1 reads SGHTA; CDR2 reads FQGTGA. The CDR3 DNA reads TGTGCCAGCAGCTCGGACCCGGTGGTGAGGACAGGAGAGCTGACCTTC. Translation gives CASSSDPVVRTGELTF.

This clonotype was observed a handful of times. The chain recombines TRBV21-1 with TRBJ1-1; the D call TRBD1 from the table was never checked on the DNA. TRBV21-1 is deemed a pseudogene. The CDR3 runs to 14 residues. CDR3 protein: CASSKVGGNTEAFF. The CDR3 DNA sequence: TGTGCCAGCAGCAAAGTTGGGGGGAACACTGAAGCTTTCTTT.

CDR3 loop: CASSLSGAGNQPQHF. The CDR3 region has the DNA TGTGCCAGCAGCTTATCGGGGGCTGGCAATCAGCCCCAGCATTTT. This rearrangement joins TRBV7-9 to TRBJ1-5; TRBD1 might be the D (6 bases). The CDR3 extends over 15 amino acids. The V gene's germline CDR1 is SEHNR and CDR2 FQNEAQ (reference sequence). Trimming shortened V by 2 bases and J by 2 bases, and 10 bases separated the two germline ends.

This clonotype was seen more than once but under ten times. The chain employs TRBV24-1 and TRBJ2-1, with TRBD2 matching over 11 bases. Germline V gene lookup returns CDR1 KGHDR and CDR2 SFDVKD. The CDR3 extends over 17 amino acids. The ends lost 2 bases at V and 2 bases at J; junction bases unmatched: 4. The CDR3 here is CATSDSVSGRAYNEQFF. The CDR3 DNA follows: TGTGCCACCAGTGATTCCGTTAGCGGGAGGGCCTACAATGAGCAGTTCTTC.

This chain connects TRBV12-3 or TRBV12-4 to TRBJ2-1; D not certain. This CDR3 spans 14 amino acids. Deletions cut 8 bases from V and 1 base from J, with 12 bases between. The CDR3 is CASSSGRSYNEQFF. The CDR3 DNA is TGTGCCAGCTCTTCGGGTCGGTCCTACAATGAGCAGTTCTTC.

The chain uses TRBV7-9 and TRBJ2-1; the match to TRBD1 covers 11 bases. The CDR3 totals 15 residues. The germline V gene encodes CDR1 SEHNR and CDR2 FQNEAQ (reference sequence). V gave up 5 bases and J gave up 8 bases; unmatched junction bases: 8. The CDR3, as DNA: TGTGCCAGCAGCCCTTCGGGACAGGGGGTGGATGAGCAGTTCTTC. This codes for CASSPSGQGVDEQFF.

In this sample, this clonotype turned up a few times. V is TRBV5-6 and J is TRBJ2-7; possible D gene TRBD2, 6 bases. The germline gives CDR1 SGHDT, CDR2 YYEEEE. With 5 bases removed from V and 0 bases from J, the gap between germline ends came to 12 bases. This CDR3 is 14 amino acids long. The CDR3 loop is CASRPQTSSYEQYF. The DNA of the CDR3 is TGTGCCAGCAGGCCTCAGACTAGCTCCTACGAGCAGTACTTC.

The V gene is TRBV4-2, the J gene TRBJ2-2, with 8 bases identical to TRBD2. CDR1 and CDR2 (germline): LGHNA, YNFKEQ. This CDR3 region has 13 residues. Trimming took 4 bases from V and 8 from J; bases not matched to a gene: 3. This CDR3 reads CASSPSGFGELFF. In DNA, the CDR3 is TGTGCCAGCAGCCCTAGCGGGTTTGGGGAGCTGTTTTTT.

The chain links TRBV7-9 to TRBJ2-3; TRBD1 is a possible D gene (7 bases). Germline V gives CDR1 SEHNR, CDR2 FQNEAQ (reference sequence). The ends were cut back, 5 bases at V and 4 bases at J, with 13 bases in the middle. The CDR3 totals 14 residues. This CDR3 is CASSARDSADTQYF. CDR3 in DNA: TGTGCCAGCAGCGCGCGGGACAGCGCAGATACGCAGTATTTT. The full variable domain, with the rest looked up from reference TRBV7-9 and TRBJ2-3, is DTGVSQNPRHKITKRGQNVTFRCDPISEHNRLYWYRQTLGQGPEFLTYFQNEAQLEKSRLLSDRFSAERPKGSFSTLEIQRTEQGDSAMYLCASSARDSADTQYFGPGTRLTVL.

This clonotype was observed at least ten times. This chain uses TRBV29-1 with TRBJ2-7, with D possibly TRBD1 on 6 matching bases. CDR3 length equals 13 residues. V was shortened by 3 bases and J by 2 bases, with 11 bases between the two germline ends. Germline CDR1 reads SQVTM; CDR2 reads ANQGSEA. CDR3 in DNA: TGCAGCGTTGATGATGCAGGGGCCTACGAGCAGTACTTC. The encoded protein is CSVDDAGAYEQYF.

CDR3 nucleotides: TGTGCCAGCAGGGCCGGGACAGGGACAGATACGCAGTATTTT. This codes for CASRAGTGTDTQYF. V gene TRBV2 combines with J gene TRBJ2-3; 9 positions match TRBD1. Unmatched junction bases numbered 4, after V lost 6 bases and J lost 3 bases. Germline lookup yields CDR1 SNHLY and CDR2 FYNNEI. This CDR3 has 14 residues.

The genes are TRBV6-2 or TRBV6-3 and TRBJ2-7; 7 bases match TRBD1. The V gene's germline CDR1 is MNHEY and CDR2 SVGEGT. The length of the CDR3 is 15 residues. V lost 2 bases, J lost 3 bases, and 7 bases stayed unmatched. CDR3 DNA: TGTGCCAGCAGTTACCTCGGGACAGTCGGCTACGAGCAGTACTTC. Its translation: CASSYLGTVGYEQYF.

The chain employs TRBV20-1 and TRBJ1-1, with TRBD1 matching 7 bases. The CDR3 sequence is 16 residues long. Germline values: CDR1 DFQATT, CDR2 SNEGSKA (reference sequence). Trimming took 6 bases from V and 1 from J; bases not matched to a gene: 14. CDR3 coding DNA: TGCAGTGCGATTAACAGGGGCGGAGTGAGGAACACTGAAGCTTTCTTT. Translation: CSAINRGGVRNTEAFF.